What follows is one T cell receptor (beta chain) and its context. TCRdb's copy holds only in-frame clones and misses some; the assay was immunoSEQ multiplex PCR. The sample lists approximately 2.3 million clones, approximately 95% occurring once. These data are taken from a study of shared clonotypes between healthy human individuals. Germline assignment: CDR1 LGHNA and CDR2 YNFKEQ. J was trimmed by 2 bases and V by 5 bases; bases with no gene match: 7. The CDR3 totals 15 residues. Sequences were obtained from naive CD4+ T cells from PBMCs. Sample subset: CD45RA+ positively selected. The source of this sequence is a man aged 18 to 30 in good health. Some clones in this sample may be carry-over from other donors' samples. The V gene is TRBV4-2, the J gene TRBJ1-2; TRBD1 matches at 8 bases. The CDR3 reads CASSKVGQGNYGYTF. CDR3 DNA sequence: TGTGCCAGCAGCAAGGTCGGACAGGGAAACTATGGCTACACCTTC.